The entry below describes one T cell receptor (beta chain). This table comes from immunoSEQ multiplex PCR, and its TCRdb copy is limited to in-frame clones, with some not included. The sample has 380,000 or so clones; 88% are singletons. The data were obtained in a study of blood T cell repertoires in COVID-19. This CDR3 spans 15 amino acids. Germline V lookup: CDR1 MGHDK, CDR2 SYGVNS. V was shortened by 0 bases and J by 2 bases, with 8 bases between the two germline ends. The rearrangement links TRBV25-1 to TRBJ1-3; D unresolved. The source of this sequence is a middle-aged woman with acute COVID-19. Sequencing input: PBMCs or T cells enriched from blood (not recorded which). The CDR3 coding sequence is TGTGCCAGCAGTGAATATAACGGGGCTGGAAACACCATATATTTT. Translated: CASSEYNGAGNTIYF.